This T cell receptor (beta chain) was captured by sequencing in a study of blood T cell repertoires in COVID-19. Study information: Acute and convalescent COVID-19 samples came from the United States, Italy and Spain.

Study processing details: From reference gene primer amplification, estimates of nucleated cell counts were derived. This table comes from immunoSEQ multiplex PCR, and its TCRdb copy is limited to in-frame clones, with some not included. V and J calls and clone size come straight from that table; D and trimming were deduced from the DNA. The sample carries approximately 120,000 clones, 80% recorded once. This clone was seen more than once but under ten times. The V gene lost 2 bases and the J gene lost 3 bases, with 8 bases spanning the gap. Germline CDR1 reads SEHNR; CDR2 reads FQNEAQ (reference sequence). CDR3 length: 14 residues.

The V gene is TRBV7-9, the J gene TRBJ1-5, with unresolved D. Sequencing was performed on peripheral blood. The receptor's source is a human donor in a cohort sampled during active or convalescent COVID-19. The CDR3 region has the DNA TGTGCCAGCAGCTTAATCGGGAACAATCAGCCCCAGCATTTT. Encoded protein: CASSLIGNNQPQHF.